A single sample gave rise to the 7 T cell receptor beta chains below, sequenced in a study of T cells in Graves' hyperthyroidism and ophthalmopathy. Amplified TCR beta CDR3 regions derived from RNA transcripts. During a first-round RT-PCR of the TCR CDR3, the HTBI primer set was used. One entry per CDR3 protein results from TCRdb running MiXCR on the multiplex PCR reads. The sample records hundreds of thousands of distinct CDR3 sequences, over 35% being singletons. The sequenced material came from blood. These receptor sequences come from a man aged 18-30 years with Graves' hyperthyroidism.

This clonotype appeared a few times. The rearrangement links TRBV6-6 to TRBJ1-4; D ambiguous. This CDR3 has 15 amino acids. The V end lost 5 bases, the J end lost 6 bases, and 16 bases lay between the germline ends. Germline V gene lookup returns CDR1 MNHNY and CDR2 SVGAGI (reference sequence). CDR3 nucleotides: TGTGCCAGCAGTGCCTCGAGTCGGAGGGATGAAAAACTGTTTTTT. It translates to CASSASSRRDEKLFF.

In its sample, this clonotype was seen many times. The genes are TRBV7-9 and TRBJ1-2, with D hard to call. Germline V gives CDR1 SEHNR, CDR2 FQNEAQ (reference sequence). Trimming shortened V by 7 bases and J by 0 bases, and 9 bases separated the two germline ends. The CDR3 covers 13 residues. CDR3 sequence (DNA): TGTGCCAGCACCTACAGCTCTAACTATGGCTACACCTTC. This sequence encodes CASTYSSNYGYTF. The full variable domain, with the rest looked up from reference TRBV7-9 and TRBJ1-2, is DTGVSQNPRHKITKRGQNVTFRCDPISEHNRLYWYRQTLGQGPEFLTYFQNEAQLEKSRLLSDRFSAERPKGSFSTLEIQRTEQGDSAMYLCASTYSSNYGYTFGSGTRLTVV.

This clonotype was found a few times. This rearrangement joins TRBV5-1 to TRBJ1-5, with D maybe TRBD1 (5 bases). This CDR3 is built from 17 residues. V lost 1 base and J lost 2, with 16 bases in between. Germline loops: CDR1 SGHRS, CDR2 YFSETQ. The CDR3 sequence: CASSLTGAWDGNQPQHF. As DNA, the CDR3 is TGCGCCAGCAGCTTGACAGGCGCTTGGGACGGCAATCAGCCCCAGCATTTT.

Only a few counts were recorded for this clonotype. CDR3 sequence reads: CASSIGQWTYEQYF. The CDR3 DNA is TGTGCCAGCAGTATCGGACAATGGACCTACGAGCAGTACTTC. The chain carries TRBV7-9 and TRBJ2-7; a possible D gene is TRBD1 (5 bases). Trimming removed 6 bases from V and 2 bases from J, with 14 bases in between. This CDR3 has 14 residues. Germline V gene data show CDR1 as SEHNR and CDR2 as FQNEAQ (reference sequence).

CDR3 sequence: CASSRWRDIKETQYF. Here the CDR3 DNA reads TGTGCCAGCAGCCGGTGGCGGGATATTAAAGAGACCCAGTACTTC. This chain connects TRBV12-3 or TRBV12-4 to TRBJ2-5, with TRBD2 as a possible D gene (6 bases). V was trimmed by 6 bases and J by 3 bases, leaving 17 bases between them. The length of the CDR3 is 15 residues.

The V and J genes are TRBV9 and TRBJ2-6, with D possibly TRBD2 on 6 matching bases. CDR1 is SGDLS, CDR2 YYNGEE, per germline. The CDR3 covers 18 residues. The V end lost 3 bases, the J end lost 2 bases, and 18 bases lay between the germline ends. The CDR3 nucleotides read TGTGCCAGCAGCGCTCCTCGGGACTCCCCCACTGGGGCCAACGTCCTGACTTTC. It encodes CASSAPRDSPTGANVLTF.

At least ten counts were recorded for this clonotype. The CDR3 nucleotides read TGTGCCAGCAGTGATTTAGGGCGGGAGACCCAGTACTTC. It specifies CASSDLGRETQYF. V is TRBV2 and J is TRBJ2-5; D gene uncertain. CDR3 length: 13 residues. The germline V gene encodes CDR1 SNHLY and CDR2 FYNNEI. The V end was cut by 3 bases, the J end by 5 bases, with 10 bases between.